The 10 T cell receptor beta chains below all came from one sample that was sequenced in a study of early T cells in non-severe SARS-CoV-2 infection. Each CDR3 protein gets one entry after TCRdb re-called the 5' RACE reads with MiXCR. The repertoire has around 45,000 distinct CDR3 sequences, around 7.8% of them found once; the top ten carry 8.3%. The sequenced sample was whole blood. The source is an adult who was a healthcare worker with PCR-confirmed SARS-CoV-2 infection or an uninfected control (not recorded which).

V and J are TRBV29-1 and TRBJ2-3; unclear D gene. The germline V gene encodes CDR1 SQVTM and CDR2 ANQGSEA. Trimming took off 6 bases at V and 0 bases at J, with 4 bases between the two ends. The CDR3 is made up of 11 amino acids. CDR3 loop: CSVRSTDTQYF. CDR3 in DNA: TGCAGCGTCAGGAGCACAGATACGCAGTATTTT.

This clonotype was recorded at least ten times. V and J are TRBV29-1 and TRBJ1-1; no firm D call. Looked up from germline, CDR1 is SQVTM and CDR2 is ANQGSEA. The V end was cut by 4 bases, the J end by 0 bases, with 12 bases between. CDR3 length: 14 residues. The CDR3 loop is CSVGAYGVNTEAFF. CDR3 in DNA: TGCAGCGTTGGTGCGTACGGGGTGAACACTGAAGCTTTCTTT.

This clonotype appeared a few times. The V gene is TRBV20-1, the J gene TRBJ2-7, with 8 positions matching TRBD2. CDR1 and CDR2 (germline): DFQATT, SNEGSKA (reference sequence). With 6 bases clipped from V and 6 bases from J, the junction kept 13 bases outside the gene matches. The CDR3 is 14 residues long. CDR3 protein: CSAYLLAAVSEQYF. DNA of the CDR3: TGCAGTGCCTACTTACTAGCGGCGGTCTCCGAGCAGTACTTC.

This clonotype was recorded at least ten times. The chain carries TRBV9 and TRBJ2-3, with a tentative D call TRBD2 (5 bases). CDR3 length equals 14 residues. Germline loops: CDR1 SGDLS, CDR2 YYNGEE. V shed 9 bases and J shed 6 bases, with 20 bases lying between them. This CDR3 reads CATSFGLAGDTQYF. For the CDR3, the DNA is TGTGCCACCTCTTTCGGACTCGCCGGTGATACGCAGTATTTT. Full variable domain (remainder filled in from reference TRBV9 and TRBJ2-3): DSGVTQTPKHLITATGQRVTLRCSPRSGDLSVYWYQQSLDQGLQFLIQYYNGEERAKGNILERFSAQQFPDLHSELNLSSLELGDSALYFCATSFGLAGDTQYFGPGTRLTVL.

This clonotype is medium-sized. This chain uses TRBV29-1 with TRBJ1-1; the D gene is possibly TRBD1 (5 bases). V was clipped by 5 bases and J by 2 bases, with 9 bases between them. Germline V gene lookup returns CDR1 SQVTM and CDR2 ANQGSEA. This CDR3 is built from 12 residues. The CDR3 sequence: CSVLDSNTEAFF. DNA of the CDR3: TGCAGCGTTCTAGACAGTAACACTGAAGCTTTCTTT.

The sample holds a few counts of this clonotype. The genes are TRBV12-3 or TRBV12-4 and TRBJ2-4; the D gene is possibly TRBD2 (7 bases). The CDR3 is 14 residues long. V was clipped by 3 bases and J by 6 bases, with 12 bases between them. The CDR3 region has the DNA TGTGCCAGCAGTTTTACAAGGGGGGGAAACATTCAGTACTTC. Protein sequence: CASSFTRGGNIQYF.

The V gene is TRBV2, the J gene TRBJ1-1; D gene ambiguous. The CDR3 sequence is 12 residues long. Trimming removed 7 bases from V and 1 base from J, with 7 bases in between. Germline V gene sequence: CDR1 SNHLY, CDR2 FYNNEI. DNA of the CDR3: TGTGCCAGCACCGGAGAGAACACTGAAGCTTTCTTT. As protein: CASTGENTEAFF.

The V and J genes are TRBV20-1 and TRBJ2-1; unclear D gene. The CDR3 spans 13 residues. Germline V gene sequence: CDR1 DFQATT, CDR2 SNEGSKA (reference sequence). The ends were cut back, 1 base at V and 12 bases at J, with 16 bases in the middle. The CDR3 protein is CSARVVKKQGQFF. The CDR3 coding sequence is TGCAGTGCTAGAGTTGTAAAGAAACAAGGGCAGTTCTTC.

This clonotype occurred a few times. This chain connects TRBV28 to TRBJ2-3; no clear D. The CDR3 has 13 amino acids. With 4 bases removed from V and 4 bases from J, the gap between germline ends came to 9 bases. The germline gives CDR1 MDHEN, CDR2 SYDVKM. Here the CDR3 reads CASSSVRSDTQYF. CDR3 in DNA: TGTGCCAGCAGTTCGGTCAGGTCAGATACGCAGTATTTT.

This clonotype has ten or more counts. The chain joins TRBV5-1 to TRBJ2-2, with D uncertain. Trimming took off 0 bases at V and 5 bases at J, with 5 bases between the two ends. The length of the CDR3 is 13 residues. Germline-derived CDR1 and CDR2 are SGHRS and YFSETQ. The CDR3 sequence: CASSLAWTGELFF. The CDR3 DNA reads TGCGCCAGCAGCTTGGCATGGACCGGGGAGCTGTTTTTT.